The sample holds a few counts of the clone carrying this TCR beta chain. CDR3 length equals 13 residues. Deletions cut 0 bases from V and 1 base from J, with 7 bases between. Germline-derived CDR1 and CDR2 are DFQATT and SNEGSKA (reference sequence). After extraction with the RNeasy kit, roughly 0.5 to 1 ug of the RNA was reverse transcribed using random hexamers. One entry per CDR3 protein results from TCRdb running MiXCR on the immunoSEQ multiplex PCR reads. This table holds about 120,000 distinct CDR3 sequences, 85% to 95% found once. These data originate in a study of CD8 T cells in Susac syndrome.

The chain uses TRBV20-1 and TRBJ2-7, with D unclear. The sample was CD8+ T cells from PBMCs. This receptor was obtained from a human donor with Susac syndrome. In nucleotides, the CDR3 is TGCAGTGCTAGAGATGGGCAGTCCTACGAGCAGTACTTC. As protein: CSARDGQSYEQYF.